This T cell receptor beta chain emerged from a study of T cells after posttransplantation cyclophosphamide. Study-wide points: TRB clonality was highly associated with recipient CMV seropositivity and reactivation. Blood and skin or GI T cell repertoires showed limited TRB overlap. Later post-transplant blood repertoires were often dominated by donor CD8+ memory clones.

TCRdb's table, derived via immunoSEQ multiplex PCR, lists solely in-frame clones and lacks some. The sample counts tens of thousands of clones, none seen once; the ten largest own approximately 2.4%. The table lists this clone with a few counts. Antigen: not known. On the day of bone marrow donation, the related graft donor provided peripheral blood. Germline V lookup: CDR1 SNHLY, CDR2 FYNNEI. The V end lost 6 bases, the J end lost 0 bases, and 21 bases lay between the germline ends. This CDR3 spans 17 amino acids. This TCR came from a man in his forties or fifties in good health, CMV-negative, and a related stem cell transplant donor. Material for sequencing was PBMCs. The chain employs TRBV2 and TRBJ2-7, with no clear D. Here the CDR3 DNA reads TGTGCCAGCAGAGAACTGGAAACAGCAGGCGCCTCCTACGAGCAGTACTTC. It yields the protein CASRELETAGASYEQYF.